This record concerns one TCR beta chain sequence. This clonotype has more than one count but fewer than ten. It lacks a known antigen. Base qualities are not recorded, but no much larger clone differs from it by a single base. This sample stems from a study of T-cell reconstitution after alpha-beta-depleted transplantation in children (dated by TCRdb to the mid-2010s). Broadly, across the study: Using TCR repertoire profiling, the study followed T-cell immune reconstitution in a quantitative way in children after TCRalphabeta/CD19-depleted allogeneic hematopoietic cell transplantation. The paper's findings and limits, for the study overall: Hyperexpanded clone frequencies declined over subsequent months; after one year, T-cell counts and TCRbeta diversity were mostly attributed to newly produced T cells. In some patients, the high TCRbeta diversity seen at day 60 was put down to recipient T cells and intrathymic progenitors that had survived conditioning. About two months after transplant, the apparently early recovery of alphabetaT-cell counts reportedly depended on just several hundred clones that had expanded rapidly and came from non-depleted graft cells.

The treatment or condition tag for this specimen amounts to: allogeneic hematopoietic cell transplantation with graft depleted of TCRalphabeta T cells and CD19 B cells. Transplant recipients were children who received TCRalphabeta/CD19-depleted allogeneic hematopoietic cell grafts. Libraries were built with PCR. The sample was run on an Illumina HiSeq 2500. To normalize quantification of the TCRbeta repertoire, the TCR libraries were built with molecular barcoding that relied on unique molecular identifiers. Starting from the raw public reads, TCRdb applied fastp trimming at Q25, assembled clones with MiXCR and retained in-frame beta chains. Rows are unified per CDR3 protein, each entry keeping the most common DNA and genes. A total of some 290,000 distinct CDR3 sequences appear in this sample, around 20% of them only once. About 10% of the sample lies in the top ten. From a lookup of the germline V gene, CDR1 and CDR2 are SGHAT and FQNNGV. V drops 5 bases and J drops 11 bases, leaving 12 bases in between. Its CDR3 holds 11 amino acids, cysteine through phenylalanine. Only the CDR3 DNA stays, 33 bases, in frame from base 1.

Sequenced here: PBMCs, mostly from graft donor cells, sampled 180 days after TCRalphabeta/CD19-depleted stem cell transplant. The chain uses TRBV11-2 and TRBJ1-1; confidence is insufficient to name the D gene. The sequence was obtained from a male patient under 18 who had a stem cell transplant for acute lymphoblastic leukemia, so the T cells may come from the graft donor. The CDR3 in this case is CASSPDSSAFF. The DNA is TGTGCCAGCAGCCCCGACTCTTCGGCTTTCTTT.